This T cell receptor (beta chain) was captured in a study of regulatory T cells in long-lasting Graves disease. Documented time point: persistent/refractory GD, antithyroid drugs over 5 years with positive TRAb. From RNA extracted from PBMCs, the TCR library was made. Enrollment of patients was through an endocrinology department in Xi'an, China. A peripheral blood sample, 8 to 10 milliliters in volume, was drawn into EDTA tubes. Germline V lookup: CDR1 MNHNS, CDR2 SASEGT. There are 16 residues in the CDR3. V was cut by 5 bases and J by 3 bases, with 20 bases left in between. General study findings and limits: It was in persistent disease that TRBV28, TRBJ1-2 and TRBJ2-5 were favored.

Arm-PCR with iRepertoire HTBI primers amplified the CDR3 regions for these TCR beta libraries. One entry per CDR3 protein, called by TCRdb with MiXCR from the multiplex PCR reads. The sample carries over 350,000 distinct CDR3 sequences, around 21% recorded once. Worth noting for this clonotype: Its specificity is not known. This sequence may be a read error, since a much larger clone differs from it by one base.

This chain joins TRBV6-1 and TRBJ2-7; no clear D. The material was peripheral blood mononuclear cells (PBMCs), obtained when the disease was refractory, from a patient treated with antithyroid drugs. The receptor was derived from a female donor with Graves disease. The CDR3: CASSPAPIGRIYEQYF. CDR3 in DNA: TGTGCCAGCAGTCCAGCTCCGATTGGCAGGATCTACGAGCAGTACTTC.